This T cell receptor beta chain was documented in a study of post-analysis software for immune sequencing data. Libraries were made from TCR beta cDNA, and they carried unique molecular identifiers. Each CDR3 protein is one row after TCRdb ran MiXCR on the PCR reads. The profile shows 740,000 or so distinct CDR3 sequences, about 57% of them singletons. On this clonotype: Its antigen is unknown.

Regarding the study as a whole: The study found TRBV5-6, TRBV5-1 and TRBV20-1 among a few TRBV segments more frequent in patients than controls.

Germline V gene lookup returns CDR1 SGHVS and CDR2 FNYEAQ. Trimming took off 2 bases at V and 0 bases at J, with 22 bases between the two ends. The CDR3 runs to 19 residues. This rearrangement joins TRBV7-6 to TRBJ1-1; D is ambiguous. The material sequenced was blood. The TCR was taken from a girl under 18 with multiple sclerosis. The CDR3 DNA sequence: TGTGCCAGCAGCTTAAGCCCCCCGGGCCGGGGAACCATGAACACTGAAGCTTTCTTT. Its protein is CASSLSPPGRGTMNTEAFF.